These T cell receptor beta chains were read from a single sample in a study of cytomegalovirus exposure and HLA in healthy donors. Here immunoSEQ multiplex PCR was the method, and the copy in TCRdb shows in-frame clones only, minus some. The sample holds 100,000 to 150,000 clones, roughly 80% seen once. The material sequenced was PBMCs. These receptors all stem from a woman in her forties or fifties in good health and CMV-seronegative. CDR3s include the opening cysteine and the closing phenylalanine or tryptophan. The D gene is left open where the match is weak. Where a row states a size, it is once, few, many or the class of an expanded clone; other rows omit it.

abundance	len	v_gene	d_gene	j_gene	CDR3aa	CDR3nt
-	16	TRBV23-1	-	TRBJ2-2	CASSQSGEGVTGELFF	TGCGCCAGCAGTCAATCGGGCGAGGGAGTGACCGGGGAGCTGTTTTTT
-	16	TRBV5-1	TRBD1	TRBJ1-1	CASTARTGGLNTEAFF	TGCGCCAGCACCGCCCGGACAGGGGGCTTGAACACTGAAGCTTTCTTT
-	12	TRBV30	-	TRBJ2-1	CASRVVSNEQFF	TGTGCCTCTCGGGTTGTAAGCAATGAGCAGTTCTTC
-	15	TRBV28	-	TRBJ2-1	CASSFRAGPRDEQFF	TGTGCCAGCAGTTTCAGGGCTGGACCCAGGGATGAGCAGTTCTTC
few	14	TRBV10-3	-	TRBJ2-1	CAISENRDYNEQFF	TGTGCCATCAGTGAGAACCGGGACTACAATGAGCAGTTCTTC
-	13	TRBV2	-	TRBJ2-1	CASWSRAYNEQFF	TGTGCCAGCTGGTCGCGAGCCTACAATGAGCAGTTCTTC
once	16	TRBV18	-	TRBJ1-1	CASSPVGGQVNTEAFF	TGTGCCAGCTCACCAGTCGGGGGGCAGGTGAACACTGAAGCTTTCTTT
-	11	TRBV27	-	TRBJ2-1	CASGYRDEQFF	TGTGCCAGCGGATACAGGGATGAGCAGTTCTTC
-	14	TRBV27	TRBD2	TRBJ2-7	CASSLASGYYEQYF	TGTGCCAGCAGTTTGGCTAGCGGATACTACGAGCAGTACTTC
-	12	TRBV28	-	TRBJ2-7	CASSAFRDEQYF	TGTGCCAGCAGTGCATTTCGCGACGAGCAGTACTTC
-	14	TRBV28	-	TRBJ1-1	CASSLEQLNTEAFF	TGTGCCAGCAGTTTGGAACAGTTGAACACTGAAGCTTTCTTT
-	14	TRBV4-2	-	TRBJ2-7	CASSQDRQGYEQYF	TGTGCCAGCAGCCAAGATCGGCAGGGCTACGAGCAGTACTTC
-	16	TRBV19	-	TRBJ1-5	CASSPQSETGIWPQHF	TGTGCCAGTAGTCCTCAAAGTGAGACAGGCATTTGGCCCCAGCATTTT
-	14	TRBV9	TRBD1	TRBJ1-2	CASSGRGQHYGYTF	TGTGCCAGCAGCGGGAGGGGACAGCACTATGGCTACACCTTC
-	16	TRBV9	-	TRBJ2-6	CASSATGTAGANVLTF	TGTGCCAGCAGCGCCACAGGGACGGCTGGGGCCAACGTCCTGACTTTC
once	15	TRBV28	TRBD1	TRBJ1-5	CASSLAGQGQQPQHF	TGTGCCAGCAGTTTAGCCGGACAGGGGCAACAGCCCCAGCATTTT
-	16	TRBV11-2	TRBD1	TRBJ2-3	CASSLGGQLNTDTQYF	TGTGCCAGCAGCTTAGGGGGACAGTTAAACACAGATACGCAGTATTTT
-	15	TRBV30	TRBD1	TRBJ1-1	CAWSGRTGANTEAFF	TGTGCCTGGAGTGGACGGACAGGGGCGAACACTGAAGCTTTCTTT
once	14	TRBV28	TRBD2	TRBJ2-1	CASSSMTSGNEQFF	TGTGCCAGCAGTTCGATGACTAGCGGGAATGAGCAGTTCTTC
-	19	TRBV21-1	-	TRBJ2-3	CASHVVGTGVNILTDTQYF	TGTGCCAGCCACGTTGTAGGGACAGGGGTGAATATACTCACAGATACGCAGTATTTT
few	14	TRBV6-4	TRBD2	TRBJ2-1	CASSDGEGGGEQFF	TGTGCCAGCAGTGACGGGGAGGGCGGGGGTGAGCAGTTCTTC
-	14	TRBV7-2	-	TRBJ1-1	CASSLSYTSGEAFF	TGTGCCAGCAGCTTGAGTTACACGTCAGGTGAAGCTTTCTTT
-	17	TRBV9	TRBD1	TRBJ2-5	CASSPLGLGQGKETQYF	TGTGCCAGCAGCCCCCTCGGCTTGGGACAGGGAAAAGAGACCCAGTACTTC
-	15	TRBV6-5	-	TRBJ2-3	CASSQTGESTDTQYF	TGTGCCAGCAGCCAAACAGGTGAAAGCACAGATACGCAGTATTTT
once	14	TRBV5-1	TRBD1	TRBJ2-1	CTSSLGQSYDEQFF	TGCACCAGCAGCTTGGGACAGTCGTACGATGAGCAGTTCTTC
-	16	TRBV7-3	TRBD2	TRBJ2-1	CASSFLAGDPGNEQFF	TGTGCCAGCAGCTTCCTAGCGGGGGACCCCGGAAATGAGCAGTTCTTC
-	15	TRBV9	-	TRBJ2-1	CASSVGWSSYNEQFF	TGTGCCAGCAGCGTAGGATGGAGCTCCTACAATGAGCAGTTCTTC
-	15	TRBV11-2	TRBD2	TRBJ2-7	CASSLGTSRLSEQYF	TGTGCCAGCAGCTTAGGGACTAGCCGACTAAGCGAGCAGTACTTC
-	16	TRBV7-9	TRBD1	TRBJ1-2	CSSSFRQGAHDYGYTF	TGTTCCAGCAGCTTCCGACAGGGGGCGCATGACTATGGCTACACCTTC
-	14	TRBV7-9	-	TRBJ2-6	CASSPLQGANVLTF	TGTGCCAGCAGCCCCCTTCAGGGGGCCAACGTCCTGACTTTC
-	11	TRBV7-9	-	TRBJ1-2	CSSRFTGGYTF	TGTTCCAGCAGGTTTACAGGGGGCTACACCTTC